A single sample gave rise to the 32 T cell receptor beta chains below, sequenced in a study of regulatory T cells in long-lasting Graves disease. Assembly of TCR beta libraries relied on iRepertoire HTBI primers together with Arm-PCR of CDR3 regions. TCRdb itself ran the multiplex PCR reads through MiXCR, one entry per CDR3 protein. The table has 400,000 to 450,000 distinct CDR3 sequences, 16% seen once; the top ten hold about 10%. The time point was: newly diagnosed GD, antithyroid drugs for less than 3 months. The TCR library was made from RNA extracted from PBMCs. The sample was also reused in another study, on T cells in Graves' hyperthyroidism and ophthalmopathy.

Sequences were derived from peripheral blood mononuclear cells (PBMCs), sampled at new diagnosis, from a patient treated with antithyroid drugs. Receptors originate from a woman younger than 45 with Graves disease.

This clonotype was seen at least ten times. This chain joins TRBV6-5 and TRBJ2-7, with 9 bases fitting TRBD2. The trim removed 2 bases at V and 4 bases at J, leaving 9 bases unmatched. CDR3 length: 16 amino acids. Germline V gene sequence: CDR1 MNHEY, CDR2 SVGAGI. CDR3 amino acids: CASSYGREGPLYEQYF. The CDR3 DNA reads TGTGCCAGCAGTTACGGGCGGGAGGGCCCCCTTTACGAGCAGTACTTC.

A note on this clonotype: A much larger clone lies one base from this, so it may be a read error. The CDR3 bases are TGCGCCAGCGAGACAGGGAACACTGAAGCTTTCTTT. Residues: CASETGNTEAFF. The chain is built from TRBV5-1 and TRBJ1-1; a weak D match, TRBD1 (6 bases). V was trimmed by 7 bases and J by 1 base, leaving 8 bases between them. Per germline, CDR1 SGHRS and CDR2 YFSETQ. The CDR3 sequence is 12 residues long.

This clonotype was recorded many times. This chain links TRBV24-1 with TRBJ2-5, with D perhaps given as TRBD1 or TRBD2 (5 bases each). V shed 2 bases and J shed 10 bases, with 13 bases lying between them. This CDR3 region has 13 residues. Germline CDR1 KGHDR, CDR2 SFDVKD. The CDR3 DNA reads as TGTGCCACCAGTGATTCCCCAGGGACGATCCAGTACTTC. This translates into CATSDSPGTIQYF.

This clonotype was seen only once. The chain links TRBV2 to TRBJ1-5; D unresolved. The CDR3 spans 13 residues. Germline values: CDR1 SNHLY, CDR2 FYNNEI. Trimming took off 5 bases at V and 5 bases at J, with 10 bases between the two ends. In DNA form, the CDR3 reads TGTGCCAGCAGTAGCGGCGCAGATCAGCCCCAGCATTTT. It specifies CASSSGADQPQHF.

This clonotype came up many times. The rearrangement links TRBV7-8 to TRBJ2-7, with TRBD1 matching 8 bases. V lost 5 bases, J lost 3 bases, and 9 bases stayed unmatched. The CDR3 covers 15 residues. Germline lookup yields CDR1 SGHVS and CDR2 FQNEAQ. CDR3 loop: CASSPRTGFGYEQYF. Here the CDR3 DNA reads TGTGCCAGCAGCCCCCGGACAGGGTTCGGCTACGAGCAGTACTTC.

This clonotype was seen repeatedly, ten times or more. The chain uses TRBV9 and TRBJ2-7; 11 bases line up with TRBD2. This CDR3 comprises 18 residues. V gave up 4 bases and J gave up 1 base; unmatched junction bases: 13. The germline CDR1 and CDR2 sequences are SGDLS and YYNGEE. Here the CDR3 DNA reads TGTGCCAGCAGCCCCGACCTGGGCCTAGCGGGAGGTTCCTACGAGCAGTACTTC. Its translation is CASSPDLGLAGGSYEQYF.

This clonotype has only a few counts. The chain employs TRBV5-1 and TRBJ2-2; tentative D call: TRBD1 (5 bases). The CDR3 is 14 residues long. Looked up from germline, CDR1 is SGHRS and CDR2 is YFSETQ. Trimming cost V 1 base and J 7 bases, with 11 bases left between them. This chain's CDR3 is CASSLSGYLGELFF. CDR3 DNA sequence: TGCGCCAGCAGCTTGTCAGGGTATCTCGGGGAGCTGTTTTTT.

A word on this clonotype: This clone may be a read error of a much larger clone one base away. The CDR3, as DNA: TGTGCCAGCAGACTACTAGCGGTCTCTTACAATGAGCAGTACTTC. Amino acids: CASRLLAVSYNEQYF. The chain couples TRBV6-1 to TRBJ2-7; the match to TRBD2 covers 8 bases. CDR3 length equals 15 residues. Germline V lookup: CDR1 MNHNS, CDR2 SASEGT. With V trimmed by 6 bases and J by 7 bases, 14 bases remained unmatched.

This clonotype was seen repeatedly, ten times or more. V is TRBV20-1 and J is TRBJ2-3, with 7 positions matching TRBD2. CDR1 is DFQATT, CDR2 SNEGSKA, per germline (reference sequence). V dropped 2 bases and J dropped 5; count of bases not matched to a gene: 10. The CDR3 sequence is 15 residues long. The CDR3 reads CSARKGRADGDTQYF. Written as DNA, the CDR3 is TGCAGTGCTAGAAAGGGGAGGGCCGATGGAGATACGCAGTATTTT.

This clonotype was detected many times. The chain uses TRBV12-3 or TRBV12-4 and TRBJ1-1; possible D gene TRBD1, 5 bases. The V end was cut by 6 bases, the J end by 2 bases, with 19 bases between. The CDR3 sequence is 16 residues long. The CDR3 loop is CASRPTQGIGNTEAFF. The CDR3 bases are TGTGCCAGCAGACCAACGCAGGGAATAGGCAACACTGAAGCTTTCTTT.

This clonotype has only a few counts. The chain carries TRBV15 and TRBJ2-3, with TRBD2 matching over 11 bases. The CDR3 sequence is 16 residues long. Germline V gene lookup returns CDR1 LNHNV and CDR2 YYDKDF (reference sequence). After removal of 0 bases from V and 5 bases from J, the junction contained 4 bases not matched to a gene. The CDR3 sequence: CATSRDSGRAIDTQYF. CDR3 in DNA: TGTGCCACCAGCAGAGATAGCGGGAGGGCCATAGATACGCAGTATTTT.

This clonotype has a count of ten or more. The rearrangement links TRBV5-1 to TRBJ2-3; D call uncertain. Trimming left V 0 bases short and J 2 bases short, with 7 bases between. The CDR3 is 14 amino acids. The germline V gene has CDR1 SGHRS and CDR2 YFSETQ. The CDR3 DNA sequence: TGCGCCAGCAGCTTGGACCAGCTCACAGATACGCAGTATTTT. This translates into CASSLDQLTDTQYF. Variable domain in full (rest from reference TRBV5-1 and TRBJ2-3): KAGVTQTPRYLIKTRGQQVTLSCSPISGHRSVSWYQQTPGQGLQFLFEYFSETQRNKGNFPGRFSGRQFSNSRSEMNVSTLELGDSALYLCASSLDQLTDTQYFGPGTRLTVL.

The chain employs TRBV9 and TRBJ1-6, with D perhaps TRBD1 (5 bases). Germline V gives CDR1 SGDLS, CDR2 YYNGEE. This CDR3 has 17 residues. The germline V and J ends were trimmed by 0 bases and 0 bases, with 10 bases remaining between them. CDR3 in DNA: TGTGCCAGCAGCGTAGGTCGGGGCACCTCCTATAATTCACCCCTCCACTTT. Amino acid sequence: CASSVGRGTSYNSPLHF.

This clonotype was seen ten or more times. The CDR3 is CASSLERVPTEAFF. The CDR3 DNA sequence: TGTGCCAGCAGCTTAGAGAGGGTACCCACTGAAGCTTTCTTT. This sequence joins TRBV11-2 and TRBJ1-1; D unresolved. The CDR3 runs to 14 residues. The germline V gene encodes CDR1 SGHAT and CDR2 FQNNGV. Between the trimmed V and J ends, which lost 0 bases and 4 bases, there was a span of 9 bases. The variable domain in full, with the rest retrieved from reference TRBV11-2 and TRBJ1-1, is EAGVAQSPRYKIIEKRQSVAFWCNPISGHATLYWYQQILGQGPKLLIQFQNNGVVDDSQLPKDRFSAERLKGVDSTLKIQPAKLEDSAVYLCASSLERVPTEAFFGQGTRLTVV.

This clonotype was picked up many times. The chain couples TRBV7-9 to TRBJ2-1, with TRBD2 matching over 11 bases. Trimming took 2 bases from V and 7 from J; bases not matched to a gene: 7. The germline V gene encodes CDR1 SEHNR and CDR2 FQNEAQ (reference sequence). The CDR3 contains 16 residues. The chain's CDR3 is CASSLKGLAGLNEQFF. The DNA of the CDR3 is TGTGCCAGCAGCTTAAAAGGACTAGCGGGCCTAAATGAGCAGTTCTTC.

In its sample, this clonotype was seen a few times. DNA for the CDR3: TGTGCCACCGGGTACAGGGGGCCCCCGAACCTCAACACTGAAGCTTTCTTT. Its protein is CATGYRGPPNLNTEAFF. The chain employs TRBV10-3 and TRBJ1-1; 9 nucleotides align to TRBD1. CDR1 is ENHRY, CDR2 SYGVKD, per germline. J was trimmed by 2 bases and V by 10 bases; bases with no gene match: 17. The CDR3 covers 17 residues.

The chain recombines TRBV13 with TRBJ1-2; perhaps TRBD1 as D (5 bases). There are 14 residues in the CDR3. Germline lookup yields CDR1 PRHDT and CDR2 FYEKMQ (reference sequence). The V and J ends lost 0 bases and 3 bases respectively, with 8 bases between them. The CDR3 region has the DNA TGTGCCAGCAGCTTAGGGATAGGGGACTATGGCTACACCTTC. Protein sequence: CASSLGIGDYGYTF.

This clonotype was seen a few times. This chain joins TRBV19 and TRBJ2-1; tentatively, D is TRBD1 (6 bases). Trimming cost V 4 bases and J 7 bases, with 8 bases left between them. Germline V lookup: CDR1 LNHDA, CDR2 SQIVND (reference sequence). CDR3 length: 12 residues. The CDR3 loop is CASSNRANEQFF. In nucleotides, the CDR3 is TGTGCCAGTAGTAACAGGGCTAATGAGCAGTTCTTC.

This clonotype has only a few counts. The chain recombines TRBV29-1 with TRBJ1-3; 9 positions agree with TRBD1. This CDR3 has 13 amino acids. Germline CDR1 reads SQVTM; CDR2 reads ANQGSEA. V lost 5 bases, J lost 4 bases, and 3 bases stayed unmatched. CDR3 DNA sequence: TGCAGCGTTTGGGGGACAGGGGGAAACACCATATATTTT. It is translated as CSVWGTGGNTIYF.

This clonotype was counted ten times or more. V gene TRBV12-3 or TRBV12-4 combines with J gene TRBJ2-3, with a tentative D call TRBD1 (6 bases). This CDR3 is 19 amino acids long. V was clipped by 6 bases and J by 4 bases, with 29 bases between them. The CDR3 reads CASRKRRALEGEDADTQYF. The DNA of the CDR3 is TGTGCCAGCAGGAAGCGCCGGGCCCTAGAGGGGGAAGACGCAGATACGCAGTATTTT.

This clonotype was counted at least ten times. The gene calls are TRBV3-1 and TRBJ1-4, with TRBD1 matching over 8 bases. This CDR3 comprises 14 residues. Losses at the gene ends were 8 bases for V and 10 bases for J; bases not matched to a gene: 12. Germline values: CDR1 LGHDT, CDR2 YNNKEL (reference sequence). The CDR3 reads CASCSDRVRGKLFF. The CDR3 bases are TGTGCCAGCTGCTCGGACAGGGTCCGGGGAAAACTGTTTTTT.

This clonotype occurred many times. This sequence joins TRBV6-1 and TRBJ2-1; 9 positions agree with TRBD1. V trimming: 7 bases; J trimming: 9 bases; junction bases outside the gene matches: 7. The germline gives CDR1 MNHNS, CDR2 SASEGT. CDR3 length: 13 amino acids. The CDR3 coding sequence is TGTGCCAGCATGGGACAGGGATGGGGTGAGCAGTTCTTC. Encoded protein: CASMGQGWGEQFF.

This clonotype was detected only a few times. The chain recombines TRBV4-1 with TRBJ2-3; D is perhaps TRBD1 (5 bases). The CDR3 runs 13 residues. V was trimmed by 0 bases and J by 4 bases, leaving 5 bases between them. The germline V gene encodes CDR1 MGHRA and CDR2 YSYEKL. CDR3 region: CASSQEGPDTQYF. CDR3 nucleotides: TGCGCCAGCAGCCAAGAGGGGCCAGATACGCAGTATTTT.

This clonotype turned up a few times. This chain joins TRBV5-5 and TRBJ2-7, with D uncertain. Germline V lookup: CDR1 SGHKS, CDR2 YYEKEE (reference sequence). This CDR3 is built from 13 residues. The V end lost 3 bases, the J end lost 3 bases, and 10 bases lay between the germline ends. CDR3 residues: CASSSNPHYEQYF. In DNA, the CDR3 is TGTGCCAGCAGCTCTAACCCGCACTACGAGCAGTACTTC.

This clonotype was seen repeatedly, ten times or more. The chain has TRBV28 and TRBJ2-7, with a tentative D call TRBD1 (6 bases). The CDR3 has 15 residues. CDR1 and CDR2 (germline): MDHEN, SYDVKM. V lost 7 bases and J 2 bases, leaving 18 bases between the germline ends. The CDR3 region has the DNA TGTGCCAGCACCACTCTATGGGACACCCCCTACGAGCAGTACTTC. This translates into CASTTLWDTPYEQYF.

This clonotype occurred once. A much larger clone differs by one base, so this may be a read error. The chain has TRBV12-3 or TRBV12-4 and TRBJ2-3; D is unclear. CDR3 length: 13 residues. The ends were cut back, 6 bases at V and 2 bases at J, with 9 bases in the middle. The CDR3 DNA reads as TGTGCCAGCAGGGCAAGGACCACAGATACGCAGTATTTT. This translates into CASRARTTDTQYF.

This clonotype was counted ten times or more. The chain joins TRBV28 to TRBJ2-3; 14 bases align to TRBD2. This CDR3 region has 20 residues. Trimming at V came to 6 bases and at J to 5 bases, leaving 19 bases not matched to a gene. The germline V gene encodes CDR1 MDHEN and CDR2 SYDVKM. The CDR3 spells CASSPEGPRLAGGPGDTQYF. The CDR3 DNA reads TGTGCCAGCAGCCCTGAAGGGCCTCGACTAGCGGGAGGGCCAGGAGATACGCAGTATTTT.

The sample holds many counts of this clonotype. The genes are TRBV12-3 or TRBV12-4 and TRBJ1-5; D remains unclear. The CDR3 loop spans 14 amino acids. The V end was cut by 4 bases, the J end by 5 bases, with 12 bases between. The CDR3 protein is CASSSPTYYQPQHF. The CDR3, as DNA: TGTGCCAGCAGTTCTCCGACCTACTATCAGCCCCAGCATTTT.

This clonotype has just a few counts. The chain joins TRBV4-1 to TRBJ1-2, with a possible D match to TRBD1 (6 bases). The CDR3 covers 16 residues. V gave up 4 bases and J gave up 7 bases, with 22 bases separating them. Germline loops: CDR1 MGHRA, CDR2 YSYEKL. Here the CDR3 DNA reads TGCGCCAGCAGCCGGATAGGAGACAAGGGGGGACCTGGCTACACCTTC. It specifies CASSRIGDKGGPGYTF.

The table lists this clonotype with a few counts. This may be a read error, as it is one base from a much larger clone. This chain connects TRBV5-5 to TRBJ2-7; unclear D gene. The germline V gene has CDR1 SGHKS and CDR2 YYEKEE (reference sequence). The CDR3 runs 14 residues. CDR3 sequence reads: CAGSLLGSSYEQYF. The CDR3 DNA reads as TGTGCCGGCAGCCTTCTCGGAAGCTCCTACGAGCAGTACTTC.

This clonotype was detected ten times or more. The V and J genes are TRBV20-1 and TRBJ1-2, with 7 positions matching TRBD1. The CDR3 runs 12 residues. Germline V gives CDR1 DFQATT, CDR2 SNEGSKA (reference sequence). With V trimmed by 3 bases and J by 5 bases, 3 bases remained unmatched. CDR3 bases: TGCAGTGCTAGGGGACAGACTTATGGCTACACCTTC. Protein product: CSARGQTYGYTF.

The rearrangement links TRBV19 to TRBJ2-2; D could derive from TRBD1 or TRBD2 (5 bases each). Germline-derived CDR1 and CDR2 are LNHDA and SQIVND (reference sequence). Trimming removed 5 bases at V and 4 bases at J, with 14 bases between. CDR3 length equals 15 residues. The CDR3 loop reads CASSVGDSGTGELFF. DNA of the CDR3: TGTGCCAGTAGTGTGGGGGATTCTGGCACCGGGGAGCTGTTTTTT. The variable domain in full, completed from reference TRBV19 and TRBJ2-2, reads DGGITQSPKYLFRKEGQNVTLSCEQNLNHDAMYWYRQDPGQGLRLIYYSQIVNDFQKGDIAEGYSVSREKKESFPLTVTSAQKNPTAFYLCASSVGDSGTGELFFGEGSRLTVL.